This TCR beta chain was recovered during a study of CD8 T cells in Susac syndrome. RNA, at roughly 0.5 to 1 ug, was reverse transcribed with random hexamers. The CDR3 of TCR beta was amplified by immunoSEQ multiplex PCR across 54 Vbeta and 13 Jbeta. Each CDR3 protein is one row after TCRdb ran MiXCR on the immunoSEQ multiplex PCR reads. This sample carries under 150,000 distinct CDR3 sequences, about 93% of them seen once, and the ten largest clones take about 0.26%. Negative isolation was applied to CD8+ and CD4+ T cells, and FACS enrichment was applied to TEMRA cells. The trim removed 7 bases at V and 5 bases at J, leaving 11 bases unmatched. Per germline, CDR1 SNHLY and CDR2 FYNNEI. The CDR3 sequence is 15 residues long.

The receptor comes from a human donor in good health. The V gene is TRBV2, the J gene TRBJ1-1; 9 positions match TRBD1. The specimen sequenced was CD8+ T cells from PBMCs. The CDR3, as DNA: TGTGCCAGCATCTTAGACAGGGGGAAGGAGACTGAAGCTTTCTTT. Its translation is CASILDRGKETEAFF.